These 13 T cell receptor beta chains were all obtained from the same sample, sequenced in a study of T cells in Graves' hyperthyroidism and ophthalmopathy. Researchers amplified the TCR beta CDR3 regions from RNA transcripts. The HTBI primer set served for first-round RT-PCR of the TCR CDR3. TCRdb called the multiplex PCR reads again in MiXCR, with one record for every CDR3 protein. The sample lists roughly 510,000 distinct CDR3 sequences, roughly 20% occurring once. Sequencing was done on a sample of blood. The origin of the receptors is a man between 18 and 35 years old with Graves' hyperthyroidism.

This clonotype was found many times. The rearrangement joins TRBV2 to TRBJ1-1; D is undetermined. Germline values: CDR1 SNHLY, CDR2 FYNNEI. The CDR3 spans 10 residues. V was clipped by 8 bases and J by 6 bases, with 7 bases between them. The CDR3 nucleotides read TGTGCCAGCGAAGAAGCTGAAGCTTTCTTT. Protein product: CASEEAEAFF.

This clonotype was detected many times. This chain connects TRBV10-3 to TRBJ1-5; tentative D call: TRBD1 (5 bases). This CDR3 spans 15 amino acids. CDR1 ENHRY and CDR2 SYGVKD come from the germline V gene. V was pared by 11 bases and J by 4 bases, with 21 bases between. CDR3 in DNA: TGTGCCTCCAAGAGAAAGGGGATGAGAAATCAGCCCCAGCATTTT. This codes for CASKRKGMRNQPQHF.

This clonotype was found many times. CDR3 protein: CASSFATGYGYTF. CDR3 bases: TGTGCCAGCAGTTTCGCGACAGGCTATGGCTACACCTTC. The chain recombines TRBV12-3 or TRBV12-4 with TRBJ1-2; a possible D gene is TRBD1 (6 bases). Deletions cut 3 bases from V and 4 bases from J, with 9 bases between. The CDR3 loop spans 13 amino acids.

A few counts support this clonotype. V is TRBV6-5 and J is TRBJ2-7; 9 bases map to TRBD2. Germline loops: CDR1 MNHEY, CDR2 SVGAGI. J was trimmed by 3 bases and V by 0 bases; bases with no gene match: 3. The CDR3 consists of 15 residues. The CDR3 loop is CASSYSTSGLYEQYF. The CDR3 DNA reads as TGTGCCAGCAGTTACTCGACTAGCGGCCTCTACGAGCAGTACTTC.

Many counts were recorded for this clonotype. V is TRBV6-1 and J is TRBJ1-5, with 7 bases lining up with TRBD1. The CDR3 consists of 15 residues. V was pared by 3 bases and J by 1 base, with 3 bases of the junction left unmatched. In germline, CDR1 is MNHNS, CDR2 SASEGT. The DNA of the CDR3 is TGTGCCAGCAGTGAGACAGGGTACAGCAATCAGCCCCAGCATTTT. This encodes CASSETGYSNQPQHF.

The J gene is TRBJ2-7, the V gene TRBV11-3; 7 bases agree with TRBD1. This CDR3 contains 15 residues. V lost 0 bases to trimming and J lost 0 bases; unmatched junction nucleotides: 2. The germline gives CDR1 SGHNT, CDR2 YENEEA. This CDR3 reads CASSLEGTVSYEQYF. The CDR3 DNA reads as TGTGCCAGCAGCTTAGAGGGGACAGTCTCCTACGAGCAGTACTTC. Using reference TRBV11-3 and TRBJ2-7 for the parts outside the CDR3, the full variable domain is EAGVVQSPRYKIIEKKQPVAFWCNPISGHNTLYWYLQNLGQGPELLIRYENEEAVDDSQLPKDRFSAERLKGVDSTLKIQPAELGDSAVYLCASSLEGTVSYEQYFGPGTRLTVT.

At least ten counts were recorded for this clonotype. The chain has TRBV6-1 and TRBJ2-5; no clear D. The CDR3 is 15 residues long. Germline CDR1 and CDR2: MNHNS and SASEGT. V shed 4 bases and J shed 5 bases, with 17 bases lying between them. The CDR3, as DNA: TGTGCCAGCAGTGCTTCTGACACTACCAAGGAGACCCAGTACTTC. It codes for CASSASDTTKETQYF.

The sample holds many counts of this clonotype. This chain connects TRBV28 to TRBJ2-5; 13 nucleotides align to TRBD2. V trimming: 6 bases; J trimming: 2 bases; junction bases outside the gene matches: 3. The CDR3 has 15 residues. Germline V gives CDR1 MDHEN, CDR2 SYDVKM. The CDR3 reads CASSGTSGVQETQYF. The CDR3 DNA sequence: TGTGCCAGCAGCGGGACTAGCGGGGTACAAGAGACCCAGTACTTC. Drawing the rest from reference TRBV28 and TRBJ2-5, the complete variable domain is DVKVTQSSRYLVKRTGEKVFLECVQDMDHENMFWYRQDPGLGLRLIYFSYDVKMKEKGDIPEGYSVSREKKERFSLILESASTNQTSMYLCASSGTSGVQETQYFGPGTRLLVL.

J is TRBJ2-2 and V is TRBV7-8, with 7 bases aligning to TRBD1. CDR3 size: 16 residues. Trimming removed 2 bases from V and 3 bases from J; junction bases left unmatched: 6. Looked up from germline, CDR1 is SGHVS and CDR2 is FQNEAQ. The CDR3 spells CASSLPRGRDTGELFF. The CDR3 DNA reads as TGTGCCAGCAGCTTACCGAGGGGGCGCGACACCGGGGAGCTGTTTTTT.

This clonotype was observed at least ten times. The chain uses TRBV12-3 or TRBV12-4 and TRBJ1-1, with 9 bases lining up with TRBD1. V shed 4 bases and J 3 bases; nucleotides not matched to a gene: 18. This CDR3 is 19 amino acids long. In nucleotides, the CDR3 is TGTGCCAGCAGTTCCCTACGGACAGGGGTGTCGGGTGGGGACACTGAAGCTTTCTTT. Its translation: CASSSLRTGVSGGDTEAFF.

V is TRBV28 and J is TRBJ2-5, with 10 bases lining up with TRBD2. Germline CDR1 is MDHEN and CDR2 is SYDVKM. The V gene end was trimmed by 1 base and the J gene end by 0 bases; junction bases not matched to a gene: 2. The CDR3 is 16 amino acids. DNA for the CDR3: TGTGCCAGCAGTTTATTACTAGCGGGGCACCAAGAGACCCAGTACTTC. Its translation is CASSLLLAGHQETQYF. Together with reference TRBV28 and TRBJ2-5, the CDR3 gives the full variable domain: DVKVTQSSRYLVKRTGEKVFLECVQDMDHENMFWYRQDPGLGLRLIYFSYDVKMKEKGDIPEGYSVSREKKERFSLILESASTNQTSMYLCASSLLLAGHQETQYFGPGTRLLVL.

The chain has TRBV6-1 and TRBJ1-3; D ambiguous. Trimming took off 6 bases at V and 0 bases at J, with 15 bases between the two ends. Germline V gene lookup returns CDR1 MNHNS and CDR2 SASEGT. The CDR3 spans 16 residues. For the CDR3, the DNA is TGTGCCAGCAGCCCGGGAGGCGGGCGCTCTGGAAACACCATATATTTT. Translated: CASSPGGGRSGNTIYF.

The rearrangement joins TRBV29-1 to TRBJ1-2, with 9 bases matching TRBD1. The V gene end was trimmed by 6 bases and the J gene end by 8 bases; junction bases not matched to a gene: 10. Germline CDR1 is SQVTM and CDR2 is ANQGSEA. The length of the CDR3 is 13 residues. CDR3 sequence reads: CSVEYGTGIGYTF. CDR3 sequence (DNA): TGCAGCGTCGAATACGGGACAGGGATAGGCTACACCTTC.